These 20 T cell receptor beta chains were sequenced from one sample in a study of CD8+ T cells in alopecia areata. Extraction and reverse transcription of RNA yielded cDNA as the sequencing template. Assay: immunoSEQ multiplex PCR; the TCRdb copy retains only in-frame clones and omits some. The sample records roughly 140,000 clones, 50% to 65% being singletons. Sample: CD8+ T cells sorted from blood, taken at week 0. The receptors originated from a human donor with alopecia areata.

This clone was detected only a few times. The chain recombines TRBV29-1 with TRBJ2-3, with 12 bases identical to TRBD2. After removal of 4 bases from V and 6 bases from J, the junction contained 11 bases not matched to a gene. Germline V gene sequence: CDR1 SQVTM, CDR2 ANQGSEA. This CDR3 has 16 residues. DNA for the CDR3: TGCAGCGTTGGGACTAGCGGGGAATACAAGGTGGATACGCAGTATTTT. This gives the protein CSVGTSGEYKVDTQYF.

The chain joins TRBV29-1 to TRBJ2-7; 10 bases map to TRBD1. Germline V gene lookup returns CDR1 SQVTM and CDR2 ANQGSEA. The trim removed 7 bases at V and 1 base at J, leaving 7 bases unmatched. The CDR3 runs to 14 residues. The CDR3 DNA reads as TGCAGCGCTGAGGGACAGGGGCCGTCCTACGAGCAGTACTTC. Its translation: CSAEGQGPSYEQYF.

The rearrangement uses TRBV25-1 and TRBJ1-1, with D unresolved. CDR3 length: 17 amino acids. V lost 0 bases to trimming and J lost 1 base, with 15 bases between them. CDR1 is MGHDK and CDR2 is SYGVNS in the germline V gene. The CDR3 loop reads CASSEYPADEKNTEAFF. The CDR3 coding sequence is TGTGCCAGCAGTGAATACCCTGCGGATGAGAAGAACACTGAAGCTTTCTTT.

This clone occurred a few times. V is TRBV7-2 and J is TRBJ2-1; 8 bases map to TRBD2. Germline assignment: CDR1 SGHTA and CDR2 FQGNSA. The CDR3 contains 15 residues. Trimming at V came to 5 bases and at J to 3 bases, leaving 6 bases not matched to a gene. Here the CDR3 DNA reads TGTGCCAGCAGCCCGCAGCGGGGGAACTACAATGAGCAGTTCTTC. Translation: CASSPQRGNYNEQFF.

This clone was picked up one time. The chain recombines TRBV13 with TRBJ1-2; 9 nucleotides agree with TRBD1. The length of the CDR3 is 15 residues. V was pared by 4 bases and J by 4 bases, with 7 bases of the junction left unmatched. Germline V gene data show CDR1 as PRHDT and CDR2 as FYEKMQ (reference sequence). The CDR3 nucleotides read TGTGCCAGCAGCTCCCGGGACAGGGATGGCTATGGCTACACCTTC. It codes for CASSSRDRDGYGYTF.

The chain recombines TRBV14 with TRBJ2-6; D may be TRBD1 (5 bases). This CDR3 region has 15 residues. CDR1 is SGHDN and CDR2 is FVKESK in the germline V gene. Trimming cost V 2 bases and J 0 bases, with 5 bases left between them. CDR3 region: CASSQQGSGANVLTF. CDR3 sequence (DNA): TGTGCCAGCAGCCAACAGGGCTCTGGGGCCAACGTCCTGACTTTC.

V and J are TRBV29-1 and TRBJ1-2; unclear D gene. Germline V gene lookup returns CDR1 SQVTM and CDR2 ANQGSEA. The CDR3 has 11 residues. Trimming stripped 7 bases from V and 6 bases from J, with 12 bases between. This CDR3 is CSAVSRNGYTF. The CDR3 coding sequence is TGCAGCGCTGTTTCTCGTAATGGCTACACCTTC. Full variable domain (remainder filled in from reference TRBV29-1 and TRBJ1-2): SAVISQKPSRDICQRGTSLTIQCQVDSQVTMMFWYRQQPGQSLTLIATANQGSEATYESGFVIDKFPISRPNLTFSTLTVSNMSPEDSSIYLCSAVSRNGYTFGSGTRLTVV.

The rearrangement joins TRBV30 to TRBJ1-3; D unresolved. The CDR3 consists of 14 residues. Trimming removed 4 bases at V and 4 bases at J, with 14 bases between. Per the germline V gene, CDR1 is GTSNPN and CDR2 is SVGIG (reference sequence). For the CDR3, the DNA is TGTGCCTGGACTTCTAGCGGCGGGGGAAACACCATATATTTT. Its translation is CAWTSSGGGNTIYF.

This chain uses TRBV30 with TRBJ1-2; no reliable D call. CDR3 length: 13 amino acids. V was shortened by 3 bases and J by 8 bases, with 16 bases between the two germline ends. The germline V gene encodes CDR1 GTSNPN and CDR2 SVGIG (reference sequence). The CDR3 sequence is CAWRSGFLQGYTF. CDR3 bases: TGTGCCTGGAGGTCAGGCTTCCTACAGGGCTACACCTTC.

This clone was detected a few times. CDR3 DNA: TGTGCCAGCAGTTTATCCAAGGGGGTGTTCGGCACAGATACGCAGTATTTT. It is translated as CASSLSKGVFGTDTQYF. V and J are TRBV28 and TRBJ2-3, with D possibly being TRBD1 (6 bases). This CDR3 contains 17 residues. V dropped 1 base and J dropped 1 base, with 15 bases sitting between them. Germline V CDR1 and CDR2: MDHEN, SYDVKM.

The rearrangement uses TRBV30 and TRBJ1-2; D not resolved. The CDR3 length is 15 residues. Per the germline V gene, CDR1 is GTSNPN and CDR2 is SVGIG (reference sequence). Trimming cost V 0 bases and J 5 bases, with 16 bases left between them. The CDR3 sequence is CAWSVLEGLGYGYTF. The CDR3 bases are TGTGCCTGGAGTGTACTTGAGGGTCTTGGTTATGGCTACACCTTC.

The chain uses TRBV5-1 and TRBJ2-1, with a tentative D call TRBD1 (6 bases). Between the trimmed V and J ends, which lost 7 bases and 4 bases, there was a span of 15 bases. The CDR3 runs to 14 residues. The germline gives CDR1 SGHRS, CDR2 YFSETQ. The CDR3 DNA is TGCGCCAGCCAGGGGACCATAGAATACAATGAGCAGTTCTTC. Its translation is CASQGTIEYNEQFF.

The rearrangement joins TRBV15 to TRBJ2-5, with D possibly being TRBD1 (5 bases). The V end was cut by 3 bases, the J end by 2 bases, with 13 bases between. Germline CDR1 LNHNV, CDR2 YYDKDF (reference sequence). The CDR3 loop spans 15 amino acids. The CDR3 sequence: CATSRETAPQETQYF. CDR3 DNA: TGTGCCACCAGCAGGGAGACAGCCCCTCAAGAGACCCAGTACTTC.

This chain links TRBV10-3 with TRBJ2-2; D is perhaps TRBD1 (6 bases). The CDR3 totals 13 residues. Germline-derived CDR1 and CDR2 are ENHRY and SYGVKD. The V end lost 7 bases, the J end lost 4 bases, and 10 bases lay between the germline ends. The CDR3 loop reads CAITPDSTGELFF. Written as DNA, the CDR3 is TGTGCCATCACCCCGGACAGCACCGGGGAGCTGTTTTTT.

The CDR3 protein is CASSYSSGGVTEAFF. The CDR3 nucleotides read TGTGCCAGCAGTTACTCGAGTGGGGGAGTCACTGAAGCTTTCTTT. The chain has TRBV6-5 and TRBJ1-1, with a tentative D call TRBD1 (5 bases). Germline CDR1 MNHEY, CDR2 SVGAGI. The V end lost 0 bases, the J end lost 4 bases, and 12 bases lay between the germline ends. This CDR3 contains 15 residues.

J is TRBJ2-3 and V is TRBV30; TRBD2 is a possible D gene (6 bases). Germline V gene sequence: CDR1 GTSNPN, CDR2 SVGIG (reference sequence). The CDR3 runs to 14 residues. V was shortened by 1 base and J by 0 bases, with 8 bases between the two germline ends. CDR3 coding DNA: TGTGCCTGGAGTGAAAGCGGGAGCACAGATACGCAGTATTTT. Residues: CAWSESGSTDTQYF.

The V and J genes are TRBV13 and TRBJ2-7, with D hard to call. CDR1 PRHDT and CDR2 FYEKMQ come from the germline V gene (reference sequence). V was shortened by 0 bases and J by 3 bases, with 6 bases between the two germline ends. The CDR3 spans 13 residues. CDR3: CASSLGKGYEQYF. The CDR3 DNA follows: TGTGCCAGCAGCTTAGGCAAAGGCTACGAGCAGTACTTC.

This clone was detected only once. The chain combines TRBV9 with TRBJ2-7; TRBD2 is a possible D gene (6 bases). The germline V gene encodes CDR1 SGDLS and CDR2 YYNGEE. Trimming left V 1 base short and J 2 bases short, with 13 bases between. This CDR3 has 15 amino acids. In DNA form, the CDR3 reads TGTGCCAGCAGCGTATATTCGGCGGGGACCTACGAGCAGTACTTC. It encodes CASSVYSAGTYEQYF.

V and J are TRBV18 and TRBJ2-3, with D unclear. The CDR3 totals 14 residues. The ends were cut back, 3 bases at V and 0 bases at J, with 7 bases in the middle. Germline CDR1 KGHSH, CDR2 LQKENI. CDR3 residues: CASSPVVSTDTQYF. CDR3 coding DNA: TGTGCCAGCTCACCTGTCGTGAGCACAGATACGCAGTATTTT.

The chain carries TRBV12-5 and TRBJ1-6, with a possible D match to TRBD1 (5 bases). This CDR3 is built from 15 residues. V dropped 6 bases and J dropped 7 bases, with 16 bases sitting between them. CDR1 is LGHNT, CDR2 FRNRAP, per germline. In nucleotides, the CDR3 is TGTGCTAGTGGACTAATGGACATGGAAAATTCACCCCTCCACTTT. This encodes CASGLMDMENSPLHF.